Sequencing of this T cell receptor beta chain was carried out in a study of T-cell memory formation after mild COVID-19. The study's findings and limits: Among clones contracting day 15 to 85, CD4/CD8 was balanced, whereas later expanders leaned CD4+. Detection of some responders pre-infection suggested pre-existing cross-reactive memory T cells participated.

TCRdb re-called the 5' RACE reads with MiXCR, one entry per CDR3 protein. The sample gives approximately 240,000 distinct CDR3 sequences, about 17% of which show up once; 3% to 4.5% is in the top ten. Germline CDR1 SGHVS, CDR2 FNYEAQ. The CDR3 loop spans 17 amino acids. Trimming removed 0 bases from V and 5 bases from J; junction bases left unmatched: 10. To note about this clonotype: Its antigen remains unidentified.

The sequence was collected from a man aged 18 to 30 who had mild COVID-19 (a few samples of this study predate the infection). Cell type and time point are not known. The specimen was PBMCs or a T cell subset sorted from them (not recorded which). The chain recombines TRBV7-6 with TRBJ2-7, with 10 bases that match TRBD2. This CDR3 is CASSLALWSGGVHEQYF. DNA of the CDR3: TGTGCCAGCAGCTTAGCGTTGTGGAGCGGGGGGGTCCACGAGCAGTACTTC.